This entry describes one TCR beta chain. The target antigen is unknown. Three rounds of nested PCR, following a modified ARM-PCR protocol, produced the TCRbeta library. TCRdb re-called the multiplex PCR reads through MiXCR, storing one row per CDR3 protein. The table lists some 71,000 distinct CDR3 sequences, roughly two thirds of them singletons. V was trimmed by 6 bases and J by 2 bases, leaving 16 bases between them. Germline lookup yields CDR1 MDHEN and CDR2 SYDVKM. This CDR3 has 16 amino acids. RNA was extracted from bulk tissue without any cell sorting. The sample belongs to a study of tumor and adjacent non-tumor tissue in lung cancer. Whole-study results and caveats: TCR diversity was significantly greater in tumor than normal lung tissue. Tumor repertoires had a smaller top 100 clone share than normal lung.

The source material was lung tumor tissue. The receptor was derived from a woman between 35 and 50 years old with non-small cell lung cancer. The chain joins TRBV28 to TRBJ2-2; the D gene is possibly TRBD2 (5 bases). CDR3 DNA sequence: TGTGCCAGCAGGTCCGGGATAGATTTTAACACCGGGGAGCTGTTTTTT. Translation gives CASRSGIDFNTGELFF.